Given below is one T cell receptor (beta chain) in context. This entry belongs to a study of control samples from healthy donors and cancer patients. TCRdb's table, derived via immunoSEQ multiplex PCR, lists solely in-frame clones and lacks some. The repertoire has around 170,000 clones, 90% of them found once; the top ten carry approximately 1.4%. CDR3 length equals 14 residues. Trimming took 5 bases from V and 6 from J; bases not matched to a gene: 6. Germline V gives CDR1 LGHDT, CDR2 YNNKEL (reference sequence). This clonotype originated in a woman aged 50 to 60 in good health. Sequenced: blood. The chain joins TRBV3-1 (or the pseudogene TRBV3-2) to TRBJ2-1; 8 nucleotides align to TRBD1. CDR3: CASSLGQAINEQFF. DNA for the CDR3: TGTGCCAGCAGCTTGGGACAGGCAATCAATGAGCAGTTCTTC.